These T cell receptor beta chains were read from a single sample in a study of cytomegalovirus exposure and HLA in healthy donors. Method: immunoSEQ multiplex PCR; TCRdb's copy keeps in-frame clones and lacks some. The table shows approximately 110,000 clones, with around 76% occurring only once. The sequenced material came from PBMCs. The receptors were sampled from a woman aged 55-70 years in good health and CMV-seropositive. Both conserved end residues are part of each CDR3. Fields, in order: V gene, J gene, D gene, clone size, CDR3 protein. A D gene is named only where the DNA matches it firmly. The size entry is marked missing in some rows and otherwise reads once, few, many or a size class.

v_call: TRBV4-2; j_call: TRBJ1-5; d_call: .; clone_size: .; cdr3_aa: CASSQDPGNSNQPQHF
v_call: TRBV19; j_call: TRBJ2-7; d_call: .; clone_size: .; cdr3_aa: CASSVQVFNYEQYF
v_call: TRBV5-1; j_call: TRBJ2-2; d_call: .; clone_size: .; cdr3_aa: CASSLPGNTGELFF
v_call: TRBV9; j_call: TRBJ1-2; d_call: TRBD1; clone_size: .; cdr3_aa: CASSVGEGAYGYTF
v_call: TRBV6-6; j_call: TRBJ2-7; d_call: TRBD1; clone_size: .; cdr3_aa: CASSYSTGVYEQYF
v_call: TRBV9; j_call: TRBJ1-4; d_call: TRBD1; clone_size: .; cdr3_aa: CASSAGQVDNEKLFF
v_call: TRBV2; j_call: TRBJ1-6; d_call: .; clone_size: once; cdr3_aa: CASSEQGNNSPLHF
v_call: TRBV19; j_call: TRBJ1-1; d_call: TRBD1; clone_size: once; cdr3_aa: CASSTHRGGNTEAFF
v_call: TRBV4-1; j_call: TRBJ2-5; d_call: .; clone_size: .; cdr3_aa: CASSPESGGRETQYF
v_call: TRBV7-7; j_call: TRBJ2-5; d_call: TRBD2; clone_size: once; cdr3_aa: CASSSIAGGHRETQYF
v_call: TRBV7-2; j_call: TRBJ2-6; d_call: .; clone_size: .; cdr3_aa: CASSFGYSGANVLTF
v_call: TRBV7-2; j_call: TRBJ2-3; d_call: TRBD2; clone_size: .; cdr3_aa: CASSHRTSGDDADTQYF
v_call: TRBV2; j_call: TRBJ2-5; d_call: .; clone_size: .; cdr3_aa: CASAQEETQYF
v_call: TRBV29-1; j_call: TRBJ2-1; d_call: .; clone_size: .; cdr3_aa: CSVEQGIGNEQFF
v_call: TRBV2; j_call: TRBJ2-7; d_call: TRBD1; clone_size: .; cdr3_aa: CASSDNGIRQGTHEQYF
v_call: TRBV6-7; j_call: TRBJ1-4; d_call: TRBD1; clone_size: once; cdr3_aa: CASSYSGGRTNEKLFF
v_call: TRBV18; j_call: TRBJ2-7; d_call: .; clone_size: once; cdr3_aa: CASSPPAGSSYEQYF
v_call: TRBV6-5; j_call: TRBJ2-7; d_call: .; clone_size: few; cdr3_aa: CASSLGQTYEQYF
v_call: TRBV2; j_call: TRBJ2-5; d_call: .; clone_size: .; cdr3_aa: CASSVETSETQYF
v_call: TRBV25-1; j_call: TRBJ1-2; d_call: .; clone_size: .; cdr3_aa: CASSELGSYGYTF
v_call: TRBV5-4; j_call: TRBJ1-2; d_call: TRBD1; clone_size: .; cdr3_aa: CASSSTGERYGYTF
v_call: TRBV5-1; j_call: TRBJ1-2; d_call: TRBD1; clone_size: .; cdr3_aa: CASSPPPGTGTPCYGYTF
v_call: TRBV29-1; j_call: TRBJ2-3; d_call: .; clone_size: .; cdr3_aa: CSVEFEQANTQYF
v_call: TRBV11-2; j_call: TRBJ2-5; d_call: TRBD2; clone_size: .; cdr3_aa: CASSLDSSGGGETQYF
v_call: TRBV6-5; j_call: TRBJ1-6; d_call: TRBD1; clone_size: .; cdr3_aa: CASSYTSRGELHF
v_call: TRBV7-9; j_call: TRBJ1-3; d_call: .; clone_size: .; cdr3_aa: CSSIRLSGIGNTIYF
v_call: TRBV11-2; j_call: TRBJ2-3; d_call: .; clone_size: .; cdr3_aa: CASSWGGGRSTDTQYF
v_call: TRBV25-1; j_call: TRBJ2-7; d_call: .; clone_size: .; cdr3_aa: CASSESRDSDSYEQYF
v_call: TRBV5-1; j_call: TRBJ2-7; d_call: TRBD1; clone_size: .; cdr3_aa: CASSFSGGQGTYEQYF
v_call: TRBV28; j_call: TRBJ2-3; d_call: .; clone_size: .; cdr3_aa: CASRSPGSLADTQYF